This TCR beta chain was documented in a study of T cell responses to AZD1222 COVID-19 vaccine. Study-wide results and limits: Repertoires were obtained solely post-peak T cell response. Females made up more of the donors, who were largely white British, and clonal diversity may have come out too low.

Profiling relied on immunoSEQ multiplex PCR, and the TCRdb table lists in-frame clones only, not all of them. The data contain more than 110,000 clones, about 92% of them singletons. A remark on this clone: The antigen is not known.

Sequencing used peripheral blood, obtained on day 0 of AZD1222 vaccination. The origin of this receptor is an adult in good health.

The CDR3 bases are TGTGCCACCGCCCGGGTGGAGGGGGGCGCCTATAATTCACCCCTCCACTTT. Its translation is CATARVEGGAYNSPLHF. The V gene is TRBV19, the J gene TRBJ1-6, with a possible D match to TRBD1 (6 bases). Trimming shortened V by 10 bases and J by 2 bases, and 21 bases separated the two germline ends. CDR3 length: 17 amino acids. Germline-derived CDR1 and CDR2 are LNHDA and SQIVND (reference sequence).